The clone carrying this T cell receptor beta chain was observed a handful of times. The antigen is not known. This specimen belongs to a study of T-cell reconstitution after alpha-beta-depleted transplantation in children. Study-wide results and limits: Where alpha-beta T cells came from about two months after transplant was reportedly several hundred expanded graft clones.

This CDR3 comprises 19 residues. Trimming cost V 0 bases and J 0 bases, with 15 bases left between them. Germline V CDR1 and CDR2: SGHDN, FVKESK. Using unique molecular identifiers, the investigators prepared the TCRbeta library. MiXCR, run by TCRdb on the PCR reads, gives a single entry per CDR3 protein. The sample shows over 150,000 distinct CDR3 sequences, approximately 7% of them seen only once. This sequence joins TRBV14 and TRBJ2-6, with D possibly being TRBD1 (5 bases). Sequencing was performed on PBMCs, taken before TCRalphabeta/CD19-depleted stem cell transplant. The clonotype was recovered from a boy between 2 and 10 years old with acute lymphoblastic leukemia, due to receive a stem cell transplant. The CDR3 DNA follows: TGTGCCAGCAGCCAAGATCAGGACACTCCTTTCTCTGGGGCCAACGTCCTGACTTTC. Translated: CASSQDQDTPFSGANVLTF. The variable domain in full, with the rest retrieved from reference TRBV14 and TRBJ2-6, is EAGVTQFPSHSVIEKGQTVTLRCDPISGHDNLYWYRRVMGKEIKFLLHFVKESKQDESGMPNNRFLAERTGGTYSTLKVQPAELEDSGVYFCASSQDQDTPFSGANVLTFGAGSRLTVL.